This entry features one TCR beta chain sequence. The data stem from a study of blood T cell repertoires in COVID-19. Study-level background: There were acute and convalescent COVID-19 samples, and they came from the United States, Italy and Spain. Sources were T cells, B-cell-depleted T cells, or PBMCs; the material itself was cDNA or gDNA.

Germline assignment: CDR1 SEHNR and CDR2 FQNEAQ (reference sequence). The V end lost 5 bases, the J end lost 4 bases, and 15 bases lay between the germline ends. The CDR3 is 15 residues long. Original methodology: Reference gene primers were amplified, and this amplification served to estimate nucleated cell counts. Libraries were prepared by immunoSEQ multiplex PCR; TCRdb keeps only in-frame clonotypes and omits some of them. V and J calls and clone size are given by that table; D and trimming were obtained from the DNA. Among roughly 100,000 clones, 75% to 90% were seen once, and the ten largest hold 16%.

The clonotype comes from a woman aged 80 or over with active or convalescent COVID-19. The chain combines TRBV7-9 with TRBJ1-3; TRBD1 might be the D (6 bases). The material sequenced was peripheral blood. The CDR3 nucleotides read TGTGCCAGCAGCCCCGGGACACCGCCCGGAAACACCATATATTTT. Translation: CASSPGTPPGNTIYF.